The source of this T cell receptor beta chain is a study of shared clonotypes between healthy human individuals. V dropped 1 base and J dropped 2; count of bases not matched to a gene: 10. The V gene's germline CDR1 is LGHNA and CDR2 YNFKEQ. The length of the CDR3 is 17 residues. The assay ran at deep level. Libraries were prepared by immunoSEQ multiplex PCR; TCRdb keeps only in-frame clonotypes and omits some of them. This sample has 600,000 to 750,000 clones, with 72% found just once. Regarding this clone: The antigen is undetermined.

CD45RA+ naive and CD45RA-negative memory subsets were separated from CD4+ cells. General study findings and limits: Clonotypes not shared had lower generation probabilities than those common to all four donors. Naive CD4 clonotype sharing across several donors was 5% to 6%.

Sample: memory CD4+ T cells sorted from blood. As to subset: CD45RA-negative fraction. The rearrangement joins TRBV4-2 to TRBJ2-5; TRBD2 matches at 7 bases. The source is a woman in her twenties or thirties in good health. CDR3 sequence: CASSQAVRGSNQETQYF. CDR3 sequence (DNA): TGTGCCAGCAGCCAAGCCGTACGCGGGAGCAATCAAGAGACCCAGTACTTC.